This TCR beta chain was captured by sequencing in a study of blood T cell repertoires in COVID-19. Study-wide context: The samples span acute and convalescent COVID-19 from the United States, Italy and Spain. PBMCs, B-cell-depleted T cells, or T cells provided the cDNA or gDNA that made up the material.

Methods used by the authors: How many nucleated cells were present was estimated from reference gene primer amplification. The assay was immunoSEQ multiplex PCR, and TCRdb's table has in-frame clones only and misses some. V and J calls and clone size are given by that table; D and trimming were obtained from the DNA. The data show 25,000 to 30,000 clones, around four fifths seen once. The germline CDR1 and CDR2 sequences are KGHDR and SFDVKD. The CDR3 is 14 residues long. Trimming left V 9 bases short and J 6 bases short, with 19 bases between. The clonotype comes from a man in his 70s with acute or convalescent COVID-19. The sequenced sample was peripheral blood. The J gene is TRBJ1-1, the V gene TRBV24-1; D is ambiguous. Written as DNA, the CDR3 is TGTGCCACCGGGAGATACACGCCTGAGTCTGAAGCTTTCTTT. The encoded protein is CATGRYTPESEAFF.